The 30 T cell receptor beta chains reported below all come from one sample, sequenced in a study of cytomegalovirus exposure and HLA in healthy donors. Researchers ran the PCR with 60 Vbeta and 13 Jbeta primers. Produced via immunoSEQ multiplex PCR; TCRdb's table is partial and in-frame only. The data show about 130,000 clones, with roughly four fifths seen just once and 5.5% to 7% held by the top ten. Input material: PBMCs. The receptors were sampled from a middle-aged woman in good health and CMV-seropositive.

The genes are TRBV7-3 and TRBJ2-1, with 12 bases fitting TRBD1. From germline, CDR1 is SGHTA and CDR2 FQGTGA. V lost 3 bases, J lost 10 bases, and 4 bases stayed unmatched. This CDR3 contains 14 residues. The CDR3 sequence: CASSLGTGGGEQFF. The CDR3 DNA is TGTGCCAGCAGCTTGGGGACAGGGGGCGGGGAGCAGTTCTTC.

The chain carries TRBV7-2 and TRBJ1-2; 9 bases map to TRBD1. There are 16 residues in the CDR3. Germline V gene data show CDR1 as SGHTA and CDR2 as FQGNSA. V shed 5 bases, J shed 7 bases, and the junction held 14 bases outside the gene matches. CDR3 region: CASSPNMRTGETGYTF. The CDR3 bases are TGTGCCAGCAGCCCGAATATGCGGACAGGGGAAACTGGCTACACCTTC.

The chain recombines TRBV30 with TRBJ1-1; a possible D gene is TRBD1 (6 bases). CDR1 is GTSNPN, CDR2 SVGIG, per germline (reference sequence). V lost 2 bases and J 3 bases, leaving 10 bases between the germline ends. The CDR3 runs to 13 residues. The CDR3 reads CAWSTRTDTEAFF. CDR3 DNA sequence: TGTGCCTGGAGTACCCGGACAGACACTGAAGCTTTCTTT.

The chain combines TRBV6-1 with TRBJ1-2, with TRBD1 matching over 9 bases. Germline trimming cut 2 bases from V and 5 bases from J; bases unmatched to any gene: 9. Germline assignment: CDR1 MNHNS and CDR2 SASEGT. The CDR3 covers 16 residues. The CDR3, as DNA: TGTGCCAGCAGTGAAAACCAGGGACAGGGATTTTATGGCTACACCTTC. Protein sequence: CASSENQGQGFYGYTF.

CDR3 nucleotides: TGTGCCAGCAGCGGGGGACAGGGGAACTATGGCTACACCTTC. Its translation: CASSGGQGNYGYTF. The chain links TRBV5-4 to TRBJ1-2; TRBD1 matches 10 bases. Trimming took 4 bases from V and 2 from J; bases not matched to a gene: 2. Germline V gene sequence: CDR1 SGHNT, CDR2 YYREEE (reference sequence). CDR3 length equals 14 residues.

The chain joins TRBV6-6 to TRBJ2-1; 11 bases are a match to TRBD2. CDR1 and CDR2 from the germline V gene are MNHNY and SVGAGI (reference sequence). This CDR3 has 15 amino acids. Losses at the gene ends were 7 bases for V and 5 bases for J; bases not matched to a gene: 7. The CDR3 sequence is CASKAGTSGNNEQFF. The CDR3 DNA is TGTGCCAGCAAAGCCGGGACTAGCGGTAACAATGAGCAGTTCTTC.

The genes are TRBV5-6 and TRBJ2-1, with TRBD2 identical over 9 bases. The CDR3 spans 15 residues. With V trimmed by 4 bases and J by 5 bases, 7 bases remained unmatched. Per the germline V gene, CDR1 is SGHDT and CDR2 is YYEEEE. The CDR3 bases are TGTGCCAGCAGCCTACTACTAGCGGGTGACAATGAGCAGTTCTTC. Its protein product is CASSLLLAGDNEQFF.

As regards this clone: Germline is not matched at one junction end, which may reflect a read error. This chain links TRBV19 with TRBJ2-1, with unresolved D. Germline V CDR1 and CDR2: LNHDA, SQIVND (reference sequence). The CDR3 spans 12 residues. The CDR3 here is CASSIAKSERFF. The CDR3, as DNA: TGTGCCAGTAGTATAGCCAAATCCGAGCGGTTCTTC.

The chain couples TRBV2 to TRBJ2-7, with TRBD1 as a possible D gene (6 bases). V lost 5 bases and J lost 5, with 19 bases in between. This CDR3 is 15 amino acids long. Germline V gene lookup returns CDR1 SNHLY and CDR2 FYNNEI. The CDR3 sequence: CASSFIPGVGDEQYF. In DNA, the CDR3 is TGTGCCAGCAGTTTCATACCAGGGGTGGGGGACGAGCAGTACTTC.

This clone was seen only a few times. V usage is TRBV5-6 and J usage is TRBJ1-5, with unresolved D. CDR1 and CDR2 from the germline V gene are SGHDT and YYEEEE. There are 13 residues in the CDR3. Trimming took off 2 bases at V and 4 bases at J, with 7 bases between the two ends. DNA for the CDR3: TGTGCCAGCAGCTTTCGCAGGAATCAGCCCCAGCATTTT. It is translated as CASSFRRNQPQHF.

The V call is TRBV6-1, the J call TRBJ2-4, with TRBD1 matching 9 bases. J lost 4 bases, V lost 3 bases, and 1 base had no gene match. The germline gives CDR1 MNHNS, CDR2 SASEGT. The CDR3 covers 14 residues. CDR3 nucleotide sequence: TGTGCCAGCAGTGACGGGACAGGGAAAAACATTCAGTACTTC. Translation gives CASSDGTGKNIQYF.

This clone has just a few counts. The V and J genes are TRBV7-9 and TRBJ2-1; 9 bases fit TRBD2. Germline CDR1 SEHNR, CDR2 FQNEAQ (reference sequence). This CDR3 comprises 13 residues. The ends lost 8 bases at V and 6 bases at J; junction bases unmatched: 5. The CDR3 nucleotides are TGTGCCAGCGTAGCGGGAGTAGGCAATGAGCAGTTCTTC. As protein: CASVAGVGNEQFF. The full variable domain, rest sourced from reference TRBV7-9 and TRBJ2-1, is DTGVSQNPRHKITKRGQNVTFRCDPISEHNRLYWYRQTLGQGPEFLTYFQNEAQLEKSRLLSDRFSAERPKGSFSTLEIQRTEQGDSAMYLCASVAGVGNEQFFGPGTRLTVL.

CDR3: CASSQVARGHSYEQYF. The DNA of the CDR3 is TGTGCCAGCAGCCAAGTGGCTAGGGGACACTCCTACGAGCAGTACTTC. The rearrangement uses TRBV4-2 and TRBJ2-7; perhaps TRBD1 as D (6 bases). Germline CDR1 is LGHNA and CDR2 is YNFKEQ. Trimming took 1 base from V and 0 from J, leaving 13 bases between them. The CDR3 is made up of 16 amino acids.

The CDR3 region is CASSPWEGENQPQHF. The CDR3 DNA follows: TGTGCCAGCAGCCCTTGGGAGGGGGAGAATCAGCCCCAGCATTTT. The V and J genes are TRBV7-2 and TRBJ1-5; tentatively, D is TRBD1 (6 bases). CDR1 SGHTA and CDR2 FQGNSA come from the germline V gene. This CDR3 spans 15 amino acids. The V end was cut by 5 bases, the J end by 4 bases, with 15 bases between. Filled out from reference TRBV7-2 and TRBJ1-5, the complete variable domain reads GAGVSQSPSNKVTEKGKDVELRCDPISGHTALYWYRQSLGQGLEFLIYFQGNSAPDKSGLPSDRFSAERTGGSVSTLTIQRTQQEDSAVYLCASSPWEGENQPQHFGDGTRLSIL.

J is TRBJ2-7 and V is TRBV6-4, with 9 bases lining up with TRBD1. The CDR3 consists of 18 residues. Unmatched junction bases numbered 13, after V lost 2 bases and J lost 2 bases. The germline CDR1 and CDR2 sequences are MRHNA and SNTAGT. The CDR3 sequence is CASSDRDRDTSGAYEQYF. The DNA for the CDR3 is TGTGCCAGCAGTGACAGGGACAGGGATACGAGTGGGGCCTACGAGCAGTACTTC.

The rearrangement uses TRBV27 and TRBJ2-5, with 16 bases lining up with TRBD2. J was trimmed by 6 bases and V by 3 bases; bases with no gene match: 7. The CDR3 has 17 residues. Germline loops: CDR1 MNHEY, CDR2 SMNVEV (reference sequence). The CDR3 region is CASSLGLAGGPFQTQYF. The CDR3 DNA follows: TGTGCCAGCAGTTTGGGACTAGCGGGAGGGCCCTTCCAGACCCAGTACTTC.

The CDR3 sequence: CAWSLPGVGGSYTF. In nucleotides, the CDR3 is TGTGCCTGGAGTTTACCTGGGGTAGGGGGAAGCTACACCTTC. The J gene is TRBJ1-2, the V gene TRBV30; maybe TRBD1 (6 bases). This CDR3 is 14 amino acids long. V lost 2 bases to trimming and J lost 9 bases, with 19 bases between them. The V gene's germline CDR1 is GTSNPN and CDR2 SVGIG (reference sequence).

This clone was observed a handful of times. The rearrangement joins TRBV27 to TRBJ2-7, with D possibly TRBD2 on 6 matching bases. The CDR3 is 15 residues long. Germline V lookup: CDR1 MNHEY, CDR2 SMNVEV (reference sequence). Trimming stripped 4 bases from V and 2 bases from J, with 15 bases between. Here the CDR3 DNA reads TGTGCCAGCAGTTCGTTGGGAGGCCACACCTACGAGCAGTACTTC. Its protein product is CASSSLGGHTYEQYF.

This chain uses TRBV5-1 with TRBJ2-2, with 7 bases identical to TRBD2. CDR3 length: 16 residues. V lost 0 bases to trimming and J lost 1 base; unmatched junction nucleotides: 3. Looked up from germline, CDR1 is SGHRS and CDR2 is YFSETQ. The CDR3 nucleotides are TGCGCCAGCAGCTTGGAAGGGACTAAGAACACCGGGGAGCTGTTTTTT. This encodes CASSLEGTKNTGELFF. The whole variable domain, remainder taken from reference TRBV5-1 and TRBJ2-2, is KAGVTQTPRYLIKTRGQQVTLSCSPISGHRSVSWYQQTPGQGLQFLFEYFSETQRNKGNFPGRFSGRQFSNSRSEMNVSTLELGDSALYLCASSLEGTKNTGELFFGEGSRLTVL.

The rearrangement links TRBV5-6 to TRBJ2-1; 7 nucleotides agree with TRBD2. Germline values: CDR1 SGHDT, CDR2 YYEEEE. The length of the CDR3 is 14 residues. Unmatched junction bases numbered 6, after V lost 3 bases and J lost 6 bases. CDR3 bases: TGTGCCAGCAGCTACCCGGGACTATCCAATGAGCAGTTCTTC. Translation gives CASSYPGLSNEQFF.

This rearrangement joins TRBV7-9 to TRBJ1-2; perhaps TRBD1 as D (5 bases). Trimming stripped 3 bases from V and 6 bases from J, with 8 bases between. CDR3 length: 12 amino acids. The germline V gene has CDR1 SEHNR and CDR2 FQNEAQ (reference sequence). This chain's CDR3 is CASSFSTDGYTF. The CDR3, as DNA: TGTGCCAGCAGCTTCTCGACAGATGGCTACACCTTC.

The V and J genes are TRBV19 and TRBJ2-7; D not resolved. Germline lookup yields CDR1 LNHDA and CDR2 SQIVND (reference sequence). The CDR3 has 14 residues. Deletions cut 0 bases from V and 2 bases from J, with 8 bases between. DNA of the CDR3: TGTGCCAGTAGTATAGAACACAGAGCCTACGAGCAGTACTTC. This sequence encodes CASSIEHRAYEQYF.

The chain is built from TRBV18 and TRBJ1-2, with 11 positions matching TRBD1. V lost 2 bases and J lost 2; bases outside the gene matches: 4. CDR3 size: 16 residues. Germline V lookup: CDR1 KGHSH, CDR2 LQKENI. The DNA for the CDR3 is TGTGCCAGCTCACCAGAGGGACAGGGGGGAAACTATGGCTACACCTTC. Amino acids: CASSPEGQGGNYGYTF.

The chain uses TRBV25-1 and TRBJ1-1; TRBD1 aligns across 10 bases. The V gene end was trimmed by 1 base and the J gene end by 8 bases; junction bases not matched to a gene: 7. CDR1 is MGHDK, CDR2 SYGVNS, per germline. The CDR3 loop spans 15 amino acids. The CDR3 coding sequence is TGTGCCAGCAGTGAATCCGGGACAGGGGCGGGGGAAGCTTTCTTT. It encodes CASSESGTGAGEAFF.

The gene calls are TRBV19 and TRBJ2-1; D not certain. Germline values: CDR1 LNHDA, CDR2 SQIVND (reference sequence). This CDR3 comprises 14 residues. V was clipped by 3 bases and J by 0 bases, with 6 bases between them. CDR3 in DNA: TGTGCCAGTAGTATTCTGAGCTCCTACAATGAGCAGTTCTTC. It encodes CASSILSSYNEQFF.

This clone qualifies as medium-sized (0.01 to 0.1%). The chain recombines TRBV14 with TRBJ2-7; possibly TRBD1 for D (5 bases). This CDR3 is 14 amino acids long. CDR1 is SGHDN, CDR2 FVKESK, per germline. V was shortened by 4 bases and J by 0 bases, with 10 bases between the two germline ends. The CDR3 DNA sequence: TGTGCCAGCAGCCGAAACAGGAACTCCTACGAGCAGTACTTC. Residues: CASSRNRNSYEQYF.

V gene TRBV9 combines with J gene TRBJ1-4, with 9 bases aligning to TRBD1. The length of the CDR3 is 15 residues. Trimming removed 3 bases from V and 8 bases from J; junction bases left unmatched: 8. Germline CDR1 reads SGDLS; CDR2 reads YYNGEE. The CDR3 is CASSAPDRGEEKLFF. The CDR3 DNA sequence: TGTGCCAGCAGCGCACCTGACAGGGGGGAGGAAAAACTGTTTTTT.

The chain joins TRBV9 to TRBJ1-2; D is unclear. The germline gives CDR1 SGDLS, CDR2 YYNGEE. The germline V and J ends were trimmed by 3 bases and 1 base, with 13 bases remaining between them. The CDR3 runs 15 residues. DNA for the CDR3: TGTGCCAGCAGCGGAGGTTTGGCCGTTAACTATGGCTACACCTTC. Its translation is CASSGGLAVNYGYTF.

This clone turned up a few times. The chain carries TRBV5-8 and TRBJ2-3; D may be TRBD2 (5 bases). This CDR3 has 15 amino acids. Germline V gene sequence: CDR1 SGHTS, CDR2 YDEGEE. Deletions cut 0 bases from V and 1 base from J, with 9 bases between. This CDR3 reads CASSLGGAGTDTQYF. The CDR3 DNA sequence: TGTGCCAGCAGCTTGGGGGGAGCGGGCACAGATACGCAGTATTTT. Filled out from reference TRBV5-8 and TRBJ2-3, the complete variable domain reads EAGVTQSPTHLIKTRGQQATLRCSPISGHTSVYWYQQALGLGLQFLLWYDEGEERNRGNFPPRFSGRQFPNYSSELNVNALELEDSALYLCASSLGGAGTDTQYFGPGTRLTVL.

CDR3 residues: CAWSLRDRGYEQYF. CDR3 DNA: TGTGCCTGGAGTCTCCGGGACAGGGGATACGAGCAGTACTTC. The chain links TRBV30 to TRBJ2-7; 10 nucleotides agree with TRBD1. In germline, CDR1 is GTSNPN, CDR2 SVGIG (reference sequence). V shed 2 bases and J 4 bases; nucleotides not matched to a gene: 5. CDR3 size: 14 residues. Full variable domain (outside the CDR3, taken from reference TRBV30 and TRBJ2-7): SQTIHQWPATLVQPVGSPLSLECTVEGTSNPNLYWYRQAAGRGLQLLFYSVGIGQISSEVPQNLSASRPQDRQFILSSKKLLLSDSGFYLCAWSLRDRGYEQYFGPGTRLTVT.